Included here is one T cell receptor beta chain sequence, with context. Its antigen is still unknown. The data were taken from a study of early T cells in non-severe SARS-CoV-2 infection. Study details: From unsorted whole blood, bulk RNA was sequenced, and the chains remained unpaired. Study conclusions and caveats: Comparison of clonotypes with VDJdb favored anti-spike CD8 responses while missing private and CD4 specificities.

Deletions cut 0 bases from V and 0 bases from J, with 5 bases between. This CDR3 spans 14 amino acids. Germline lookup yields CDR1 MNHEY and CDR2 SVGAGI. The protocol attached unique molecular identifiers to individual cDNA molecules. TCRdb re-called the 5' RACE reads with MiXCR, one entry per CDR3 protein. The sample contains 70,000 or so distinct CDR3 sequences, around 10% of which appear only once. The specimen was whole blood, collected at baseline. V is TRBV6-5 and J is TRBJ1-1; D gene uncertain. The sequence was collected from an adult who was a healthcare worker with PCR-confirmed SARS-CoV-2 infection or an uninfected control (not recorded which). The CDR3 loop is CASSYSQLNTEAFF. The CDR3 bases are TGTGCCAGCAGTTACTCTCAGCTGAACACTGAAGCTTTCTTT.